This T cell receptor beta chain comes out of a study of blood T cells in healthy people across ages. Through a sample-barcoded 5' primer and a J-beta primer mix, a second PCR was run for roughly 6 to 11 cycles. Each TCR beta cDNA got a 12-nucleotide random molecular identifier. One entry per CDR3 protein results from TCRdb running MiXCR on the 5' RACE reads. The sample contains about 1,600,000 distinct CDR3 sequences, around 39% of which appear only once. This clonotype has ten or more counts. This sequence may be a read error, since a much larger clone differs from it by one base. Per germline, CDR1 SGHVS and CDR2 FQNEAQ. The V end was cut by 1 base, the J end by 1 base, with 7 bases between. The CDR3 sequence is 14 residues long.

This chain connects TRBV7-8 to TRBJ1-1; unclear D gene. The TCR comes from a woman aged 18-35 years in good health. Sequenced input: blood. The CDR3 protein is CASSLDERNTEAFF. In DNA form, the CDR3 reads TGTGCCAGCAGCTTAGACGAGCGGAACACTGAAGCTTTCTTT.